This T cell receptor (beta chain) derives from a study of cytomegalovirus exposure and HLA in healthy donors. The count of this clone is one. What it binds is unknown. The PCR used 60 Vbeta and 13 Jbeta primers. The protocol was immunoSEQ multiplex PCR, while the TCRdb copy is restricted to in-frame clones and leaves out a portion. The profile covers 130,000 to 150,000 clones, with approximately 73% appearing a single time and roughly 14% taken by the ten largest. Study outcomes and limitations: TCR beta V- and J-gene trimming was later associated with a missense DCLRE1C variant. Immune exposure information comprised only CMV serostatus. Whilst most TCR sequences proved rare, a subset of public TCRs occurred across many donors. Upon later analysis, TCR association rates were observed to vary by HLA locus, being highest for DRB1 and lowest for HLA-C.

Germline CDR1 is SGHDN and CDR2 is FVKESK. Trimming removed 4 bases from V and 6 bases from J, with 16 bases in between. The CDR3 sequence is 16 residues long. The gene calls are TRBV14 and TRBJ1-6, with D possibly matching TRBD1 (5 bases). The specimen was PBMCs. The clonotype comes from a human donor in good health. Here the CDR3 reads CASSLPGGVVNSPLHF. The CDR3 nucleotides read TGTGCCAGCAGCCTACCCGGGGGGGTGGTTAATTCACCCCTCCACTTT.